This note documents a single T cell receptor beta chain sequence. Its specificity is unknown. The data are from a study of cytomegalovirus exposure and HLA in healthy donors. Regarding the study as a whole: In vitro checks showed that three CMV-associated chains really do target CMV antigens. CMV serostatus was the only immune exposure information that was available. A likely sequencing artifact accounted for one observed cluster of highly shared sequence variants. In a later analysis, a genetic analysis reported fewer productive-TCR N-insertions in an Asian-associated ancestry cluster than the cohort average.

The PCR ran on 60 Vbeta and 13 Jbeta primers. Generated by immunoSEQ multiplex PCR, the TCRdb table keeps only in-frame clones and is missing some. Of approximately 200,000 clones in the sample, almost 80% are singletons; the top ten hold roughly 1.9%. J lost 0 bases, V lost 2 bases, and 2 bases had no gene match. CDR3 length: 16 residues. Germline CDR1 KGHSH, CDR2 LQKENI. What was sequenced was PBMCs. The receptor's source is a man younger than 35 in good health and CMV-seronegative. The J gene is TRBJ1-3, the V gene TRBV18; 9 nucleotides match TRBD1. CDR3 loop: CASSPGTGNSGNTIYF. Here the CDR3 DNA reads TGTGCCAGCTCACCAGGGACAGGGAACTCTGGAAACACCATATATTTT.